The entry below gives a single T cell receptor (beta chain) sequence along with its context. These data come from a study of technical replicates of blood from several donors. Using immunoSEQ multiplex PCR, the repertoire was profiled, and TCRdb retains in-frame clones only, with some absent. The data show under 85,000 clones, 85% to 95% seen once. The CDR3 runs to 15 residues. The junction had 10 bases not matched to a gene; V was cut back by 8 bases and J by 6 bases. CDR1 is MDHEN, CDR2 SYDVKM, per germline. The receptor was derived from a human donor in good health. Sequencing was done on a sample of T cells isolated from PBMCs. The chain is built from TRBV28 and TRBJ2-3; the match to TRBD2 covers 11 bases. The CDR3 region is CASLPSSGRTDTQYF. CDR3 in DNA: TGTGCCAGCCTCCCTTCTAGCGGGAGGACGGATACGCAGTATTTT.